Listed below are T cell receptor beta chains from one sample, sequenced in a study of T cells of healthy individuals. TCRdb reprocessed the 5' RACE reads via MiXCR and lists one record per CDR3 protein. The sample comprises about 41,000 distinct CDR3 sequences, around 4.5% of which are singletons, and about 10% rests with the top ten. The receptors shown here come from a human donor in good health. Each CDR3 is given with its conserved first and last residue. Fields, in order: J gene, V gene, D gene, clone size, CDR3 protein, CDR3 DNA. A D gene is named only where the DNA matches it firmly. Clone sizes are given selectively: once, few, many, or a class where the clone is expanded.

TRBJ1-1,TRBV9,NA,few,CASSPPTPEAFF,TGTGCCAGCAGCCCCCCCACTCCTGAAGCTTTCTTT
TRBJ2-3,TRBV7-7,NA,many,CASSPIDTQYF,TGTGCCAGCAGCCCCATAGATACGCAGTATTTT
TRBJ2-7,TRBV7-6,TRBD1,many,CASSLEGTGREQYF,TGTGCCAGCAGCTTAGAGGGGACAGGACGTGAGCAGTACTTC
TRBJ1-2,TRBV11-2,NA,many,CASSPAGDYGYTF,TGTGCCAGCAGCCCCGCAGGGGACTATGGCTACACCTTC
TRBJ2-1,TRBV6-2/TRBV6-3,TRBD2,NA,CASSSGTRSNEQFF,TGTGCCAGCAGTTCCGGGACTAGGTCCAATGAGCAGTTCTTC
TRBJ2-1,TRBV7-6,NA,many,CASSLAGNPGNEQFF,TGTGCCAGCAGCTTAGCAGGGAATCCCGGCAATGAGCAGTTCTTC
TRBJ1-5,TRBV12-3/TRBV12-4,TRBD1,many,CASSLGPQGAQPQHF,TGTGCCAGCAGTTTAGGGCCCCAGGGGGCGCAGCCCCAGCATTTT
TRBJ2-5,TRBV10-1,NA,many,CASSDRVDQETQYF,TGCGCCAGCAGTGACCGAGTAGACCAAGAGACCCAGTACTTC
TRBJ2-3,TRBV5-5,TRBD2,NA,CASEGGLLAETDTQYF,TGTGCCAGCGAGGGCGGTCTACTAGCGGAGACAGATACGCAGTATTTT
TRBJ2-1,TRBV24-1,TRBD1,NA,CATSDDRGRYNEQFF,TGTGCCACCAGTGATGACAGGGGGCGATACAATGAGCAGTTCTTC
TRBJ1-1,TRBV27,TRBD1,many,CASSATGVSEAFF,TGTGCCAGCAGCGCAACAGGGGTCTCTGAAGCTTTCTTT
TRBJ2-7,TRBV28,TRBD2,many,CASSLYGGSTYEQYF,TGTGCCAGCAGTTTATACGGCGGGAGCACTTACGAGCAGTACTTC
TRBJ1-5,TRBV7-8,TRBD1,NA,CASSLAAGGGNQPQHF,TGTGCCAGCAGCTTAGCCGCAGGGGGAGGCAATCAGCCCCAGCATTTT
TRBJ2-1,TRBV25-1,TRBD2,many,CASSLGLAGAYNEQFF,TGTGCCAGCAGTCTTGGACTAGCGGGGGCCTACAATGAGCAGTTCTTC
TRBJ2-5,TRBV5-1,TRBD2,many,CASSWGGAGPEETQYF,TGCGCCAGCTCCTGGGGGGGAGCGGGGCCTGAAGAGACCCAGTACTTC
TRBJ1-1,TRBV29-1,NA,many,CSVQLSTEAFF,TGCAGCGTTCAATTGAGCACTGAAGCTTTCTTT
TRBJ2-1,TRBV20-1,NA,many,CSARESFNEQFF,TGCAGTGCTAGAGAGTCGTTCAATGAGCAGTTCTTC
TRBJ1-4,TRBV5-5,NA,few,CASSRLAQQANEKLFF,TGTGCCAGCAGCCGGTTGGCCCAACAGGCTAATGAAAAACTGTTTTTT
TRBJ2-5,TRBV6-1,NA,medium-sized,CASSRVGTWQETQYF,TGTGCCAGCAGCCGGGTCGGGACGTGGCAAGAGACCCAGTACTTC
TRBJ2-2,TRBV5-1,TRBD2,few,CASSILTSGSTGELFF,TGCGCCAGCAGCATCCTGACTAGCGGATCGACCGGGGAGCTGTTTTTT
TRBJ1-1,TRBV12-3/TRBV12-4,NA,many,CASRLTVMNTEAFF,TGTGCCAGCAGGTTGACAGTTATGAACACTGAAGCTTTCTTT
TRBJ2-3,TRBV7-2,TRBD2,NA,CASSLASTSGLSTDTQYF,TGTGCCAGCAGCCTAGCATCGACTAGCGGTTTGAGCACAGATACGCAGTATTTT
TRBJ2-2,TRBV28,TRBD2,many,CASRPGGANTGELFF,TGTGCCAGCAGGCCGGGGGGGGCGAACACCGGGGAGCTGTTTTTT
TRBJ2-7,TRBV20-1,NA,many,CSARDPRTGVTSGRPYEQYF,TGCAGTGCTAGAGATCCCCGGACAGGGGTTACTAGCGGGCGACCCTACGAGCAGTACTTC
TRBJ2-1,TRBV6-6,NA,many,CASSSRPILYNEQFF,TGTGCCAGCAGTTCACGACCCATTTTGTACAATGAGCAGTTCTTC
TRBJ1-4,TRBV12-3/TRBV12-4,TRBD1,NA,CASSSSLQGPANEKLFF,TGTGCCAGCAGTTCCAGCCTACAGGGGCCAGCTAATGAAAAACTGTTTTTT
TRBJ1-5,TRBV3-1,NA,NA,CASSQAGTINEIYSNQPQHF,TGTGCCAGCAGCCAAGCCGGGACCATCAACGAAATATATAGCAATCAGCCCCAGCATTTT
TRBJ1-1,TRBV4-1,NA,many,CASSQREQVMNTEAFF,TGCGCCAGCAGCCAAAGGGAACAGGTCATGAACACTGAAGCTTTCTTT
TRBJ1-1,TRBV5-1,TRBD1,many,CASSIPTGSDTEAFF,TGCGCCAGCAGCATACCGACAGGGTCCGACACTGAAGCTTTCTTT
TRBJ2-3,TRBV12-3/TRBV12-4,NA,many,CASSFRGRPSDTQYF,TGTGCCAGCAGTTTCAGGGGGAGGCCTTCAGATACGCAGTATTTT
TRBJ2-3,TRBV2,NA,many,CASLFLGGDTQYF,TGTGCCAGCTTGTTCCTAGGGGGAGATACGCAGTATTTT
TRBJ2-7,TRBV20-1,NA,many,CSASVSGRSYEQYF,TGCAGTGCTTCAGTATCAGGTAGATCCTACGAGCAGTACTTC
TRBJ2-3,TRBV10-3,TRBD1,many,CAISGAYRGGTDTQYF,TGTGCCATCAGTGGGGCATACAGGGGAGGCACAGATACGCAGTATTTT
TRBJ2-5,TRBV7-7,TRBD2,many,CASSTGLAGTQETQYF,TGTGCCAGCAGCACCGGACTAGCGGGGACCCAAGAGACCCAGTACTTC
TRBJ2-3,TRBV4-2,NA,NA,CASSQDGRVTDTQYF,TGTGCCAGCAGCCAAGACGGTCGGGTAACCGATACGCAGTATTTT
TRBJ1-2,TRBV27,NA,NA,CASSQLGAVESGYTF,TGTGCCAGCAGCCAATTGGGGGCTGTGGAGAGTGGCTACACCTTC
TRBJ2-1,TRBV12-3/TRBV12-4,NA,NA,CASSLSGAEQFF,TGTGCCAGCAGTTTATCGGGGGCCGAGCAGTTCTTC
TRBJ1-4,TRBV7-9,TRBD1,NA,CASSPDRGLNEKLFF,TGTGCCAGCAGCCCCGACAGGGGGCTTAATGAAAAACTGTTTTTT
TRBJ2-1,TRBV4-2,NA,many,CASSQDNTGVNEQFF,TGTGCCAGCAGCCAAGATAATACGGGTGTCAATGAGCAGTTCTTC
TRBJ1-1,TRBV11-3,TRBD1,many,CASSFAGTGKGTEAFF,TGTGCCAGCAGCTTCGCAGGGACAGGGAAAGGCACTGAAGCTTTCTTT
TRBJ2-5,TRBV14,TRBD2,NA,CASSQERWPWTSGSVQETQYF,TGTGCCAGCAGCCAAGAGCGTTGGCCGTGGACTAGCGGGAGTGTCCAAGAGACCCAGTACTTC